Reported below is one TCR beta chain. Participants were aged roughly 18 to 89 years from around 26 US areas. This CDR3 is 14 amino acids long. Germline V CDR1 and CDR2: SGHAT, FQNNGV. The V and J ends lost 5 bases and 3 bases respectively, with 11 bases between them. This sample was included in a study of blood T cell repertoires in COVID-19. Study-wide background: Acute and convalescent COVID-19 specimens originated in the United States, Italy and Spain.

Using immunoSEQ multiplex PCR, the repertoire was profiled, and TCRdb retains in-frame clones only, with some absent. The table records 450,000 to 500,000 clones, about 85% of them present only once. The chain carries TRBV11-2 and TRBJ1-3; no clear D gene. The sequence came from a woman aged 55-70 years who had recovered from COVID-19. The sample consisted of PBMCs or T cells enriched from blood (not recorded which). Here the CDR3 DNA reads TGTGCCAGCAGCGGCGGGCTGCATGGAAACACCATATATTTT. Its translation: CASSGGLHGNTIYF.